This T cell receptor (beta chain) was obtained from a study of shared clonotypes between healthy human individuals. Looking at the study overall: A couple of women and a few men aged 18 to 49 served as donors.

Some clones are missing from TCRdb's copy, which holds only in-frame ones; the method was immunoSEQ multiplex PCR. The repertoire includes hundreds of thousands of clones, 85% to 95% of them detected once, and 0.11% sits in the top ten. CD45RO-negative CD8 cells positively selected for CCR7 made up the naive population, which excluded terminally differentiated effector memory CD45RA+ cells. This clone was seen many times. Within the sample, other DNA sequences also encode this same CDR3. V lost 1 base to trimming and J lost 2 bases, with 0 bases between them. Germline lookup yields CDR1 SGHNT and CDR2 YYREEE (reference sequence). This CDR3 spans 11 amino acids.

The TCR comes from a woman aged 30 to 39 in good health. The J gene is TRBJ1-1, the V gene TRBV5-4; D is unclear. Sequenced material: naive CD8+ T cells sorted from blood. In DNA form, the CDR3 reads TGTGCCAGCAGCTTGAACACTGAAGCTTTCTTT. Residues: CASSLNTEAFF.